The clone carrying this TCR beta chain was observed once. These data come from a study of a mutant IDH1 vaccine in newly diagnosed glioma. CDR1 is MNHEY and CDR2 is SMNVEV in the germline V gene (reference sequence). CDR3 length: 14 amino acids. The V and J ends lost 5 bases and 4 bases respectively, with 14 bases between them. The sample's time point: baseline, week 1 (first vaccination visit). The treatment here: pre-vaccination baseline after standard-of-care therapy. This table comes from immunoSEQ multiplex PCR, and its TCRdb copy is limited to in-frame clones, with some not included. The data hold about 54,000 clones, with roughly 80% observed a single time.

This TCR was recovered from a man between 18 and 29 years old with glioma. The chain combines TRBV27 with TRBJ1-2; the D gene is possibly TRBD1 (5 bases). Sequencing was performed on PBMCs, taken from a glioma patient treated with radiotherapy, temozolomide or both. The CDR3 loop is CASSPGASGYGYTF. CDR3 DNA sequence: TGTGCCAGCAGTCCTGGGGCCTCAGGCTATGGCTACACCTTC.